One sample yielded the 9 T cell receptor beta chains listed below, sequenced in a study of glioma-infiltrating T cells. TCR alpha and beta CDR3 regions were amplified from RNA using iRepertoire nested multiplex PCR. In TCRdb, the multiplex PCR reads were re-called with MiXCR into one record per CDR3 protein. This sample has more than 95,000 distinct CDR3 sequences, with around 30% found just once. The sequenced material came from glioma tissue, nonneoplastic brain tissue, or PBMCs (not recorded which). These receptors all stem from a human donor with low-grade glioma or glioblastoma, undergoing nonglioma brain surgery, or in good health (not recorded which).

This clonotype was detected many times. This chain connects TRBV7-8 to TRBJ1-5; D gene unclear. Germline V CDR1 and CDR2: SGHVS, FQNEAQ. The V and J ends lost 0 bases and 9 bases respectively, with 6 bases between them. The CDR3 length is 12 residues. CDR3 bases: TGTGCCAGCAGCTTAGCCGGCGGGCCCCAGCATTTT. It encodes CASSLAGGPQHF.

The chain uses TRBV3-1 and TRBJ1-5; 8 positions agree with TRBD1. Germline V gene lookup returns CDR1 LGHDT and CDR2 YNNKEL (reference sequence). Trimming removed 4 bases from V and 7 bases from J; junction bases left unmatched: 6. This CDR3 has 14 residues. CDR3 loop: CASSRGQGDQPQHF. CDR3 in DNA: TGTGCCAGCAGCCGAGGACAGGGTGACCAGCCCCAGCATTTT.

A few counts support this clonotype. V and J are TRBV6-4 and TRBJ1-1; D gene unclear. This CDR3 has 13 residues. The V gene lost 7 bases and the J gene lost 3 bases, with 12 bases spanning the gap. Looked up from germline, CDR1 is MRHNA and CDR2 is SNTAGT. The CDR3 DNA reads as TGTGCCAGCACCTCGGAAGATCACACTGAAGCTTTCTTT. Amino acid sequence: CASTSEDHTEAFF.

The V and J genes are TRBV15 and TRBJ1-1; D remains unclear. Trimming cost V 5 bases and J 7 bases, with 11 bases left between them. Germline V gene lookup returns CDR1 LNHNV and CDR2 YYDKDF (reference sequence). The CDR3 runs to 12 residues. CDR3 in DNA: TGTGCCACCAGCGGCGGGATGGGTGAAGCTTTCTTT. It encodes CATSGGMGEAFF. The full variable domain, completed using reference TRBV15 and TRBJ1-1, is DAMVIQNPRYQVTQFGKPVTLSCSQTLNHNVMYWYQQKSSQAPKLLFHYYDKDFNNEADTPDNFQSRRPNTSFCFLDIRSPGLGDTAMYLCATSGGMGEAFFGQGTRLTVV.

On this clonotype: Being one base from a much bigger clone, this may be a read error. The chain couples TRBV19 to TRBJ2-1, with D possibly matching TRBD2 (6 bases). The CDR3 consists of 14 residues. Germline CDR1 reads LNHDA; CDR2 reads SQIVND (reference sequence). The CDR3 DNA reads TGTGCCAGTAGCCCGGGACTTCTAGGGGATGAGAAGTTCTTC. Translation: CASSPGLLGDEKFF. The variable domain in full, completed from reference TRBV19 and TRBJ2-1, reads DGGITQSPKYLFRKEGQNVTLSCEQNLNHDAMYWYRQDPGQGLRLIYYSQIVNDFQKGDIAEGYSVSREKKESFPLTVTSAQKNPTAFYLCASSPGLLGDEKFFGPGTRLTVL.

This clonotype was counted ten times or more. The chain links TRBV14 to TRBJ1-2, with 7 bases identical to TRBD1. Germline-derived CDR1 and CDR2 are SGHDN and FVKESK. The ends lost 3 bases at V and 7 bases at J; junction bases unmatched: 14. The CDR3 loop spans 16 amino acids. The CDR3, as DNA: TGTGCCAGCAGCCACAGACAGGGATCAAGTGGTTTTGGCTACACCTTC. Protein sequence: CASSHRQGSSGFGYTF.

The chain combines TRBV5-4 with TRBJ2-1; D is unresolved. The CDR3 covers 14 residues. Germline assignment: CDR1 SGHNT and CDR2 YYREEE (reference sequence). V lost 3 bases and J lost 0, with 7 bases in between. CDR3 bases: TGTGCCAGCAGCTCAAGACTCTCCTACAATGAGCAGTTCTTC. It codes for CASSSRLSYNEQFF. Full variable domain (remainder filled in from reference TRBV5-4 and TRBJ2-1): ETGVTQSPTHLIKTRGQQVTLRCSSQSGHNTVSWYQQALGQGPQFIFQYYREEENGRGNFPPRFSGLQFPNYSSELNVNALELDDSALYLCASSSRLSYNEQFFGPGTRLTVL.

This clonotype appeared many times. This chain connects TRBV12-3 or TRBV12-4 to TRBJ1-5; tentative D call: TRBD1 (5 bases). V shed 6 bases and J shed 6 bases, with 18 bases lying between them. The CDR3 length is 15 residues. DNA of the CDR3: TGTGCCAGCAGCCCTGACAGCAGTACTAGTCAGCCCCAGCATTTT. Its translation is CASSPDSSTSQPQHF.

This clonotype has ten or more counts. V usage is TRBV4-3 and J usage is TRBJ2-1, with unresolved D. V dropped 5 bases and J dropped 10 bases, with 21 bases sitting between them. Germline-derived CDR1 and CDR2 are LGHNA and YSLEER. This CDR3 is built from 15 residues. The CDR3 spells CASSKFHLVTKEQFF. The DNA for the CDR3 is TGCGCCAGCAGCAAGTTTCACCTCGTGACGAAGGAGCAGTTCTTC.